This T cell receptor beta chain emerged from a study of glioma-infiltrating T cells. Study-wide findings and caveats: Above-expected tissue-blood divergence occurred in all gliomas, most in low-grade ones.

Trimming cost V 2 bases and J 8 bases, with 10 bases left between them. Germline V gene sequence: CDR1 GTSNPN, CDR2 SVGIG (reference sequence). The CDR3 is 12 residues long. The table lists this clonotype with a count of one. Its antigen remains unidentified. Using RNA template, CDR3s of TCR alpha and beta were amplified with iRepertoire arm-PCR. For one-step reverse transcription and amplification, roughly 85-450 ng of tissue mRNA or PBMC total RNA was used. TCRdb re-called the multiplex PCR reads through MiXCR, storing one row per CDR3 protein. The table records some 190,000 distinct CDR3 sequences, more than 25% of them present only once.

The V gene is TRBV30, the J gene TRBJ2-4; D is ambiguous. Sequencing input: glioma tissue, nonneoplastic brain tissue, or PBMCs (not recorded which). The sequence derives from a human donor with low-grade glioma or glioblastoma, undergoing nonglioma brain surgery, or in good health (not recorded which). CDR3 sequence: CAWSQLDDIQYF. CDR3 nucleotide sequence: TGTGCCTGGAGTCAATTGGACGACATTCAGTACTTC.